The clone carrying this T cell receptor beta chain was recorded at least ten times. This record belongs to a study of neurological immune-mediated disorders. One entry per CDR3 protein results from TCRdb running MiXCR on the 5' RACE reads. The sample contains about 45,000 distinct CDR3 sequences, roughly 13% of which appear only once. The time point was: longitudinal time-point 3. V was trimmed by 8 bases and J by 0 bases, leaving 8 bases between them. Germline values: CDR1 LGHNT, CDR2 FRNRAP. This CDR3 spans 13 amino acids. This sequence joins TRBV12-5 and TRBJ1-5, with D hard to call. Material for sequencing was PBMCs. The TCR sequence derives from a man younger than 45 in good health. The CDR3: CASRSYSNQPQHF. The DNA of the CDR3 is TGTGCTAGTCGTTCCTATAGCAATCAGCCCCAGCATTTT.